This T cell receptor (beta chain) was sequenced for a study of T cells in Graves' hyperthyroidism and ophthalmopathy. The study's findings and limits: Blood also held most thyroid clonotypes expanded beyond 0.001. Model-based prediction identified ophthalmopathy a median 6.5 months prior to its onset.

V lost 4 bases, J lost 1 base, and 14 bases lay in between. CDR1 and CDR2 from the germline V gene are SQVTM and ANQGSEA. The CDR3 totals 14 residues. For the diagnoses, clinical symptoms, serum thyroxine and TRAb, thyroid ultrasound and orbital computed tomography were used. TCR beta CDR3 region amplification was performed from RNA transcripts. RT-PCR in the first round (using the HTBI primer set) targeted the TCR CDR3. TCRdb ran MiXCR on the multiplex PCR reads and lists one entry per CDR3 protein. The table records about 350,000 distinct CDR3 sequences, under 20% of them present only once. This clonotype showed up many times. Its antigen is undetermined.

This receptor was obtained from a woman in her late teens or twenties with Graves' hyperthyroidism. Sequencing was done on a sample of blood. The chain is built from TRBV29-1 and TRBJ2-7; D is perhaps TRBD2 (5 bases). In nucleotides, the CDR3 is TGCAGCGTTGTGGGTCGGACTGATTCCTACGAGCAGTACTTC. Translated: CSVVGRTDSYEQYF.